Listed here is a single TCR beta chain. The germline V gene encodes CDR1 MNHNS and CDR2 SASEGT. Trimming stripped 3 bases from V and 12 bases from J, with 12 bases between. This CDR3 is built from 12 residues. Some clones are missing from TCRdb's copy, which holds only in-frame ones; the method was immunoSEQ multiplex PCR. The table lists more than 55,000 clones, around nine tenths of them singletons. This specimen comes from a study of OX40 agonist ivuxolimab in advanced cancers. Study context: Participants averaged approximately 65 years of age (range roughly 23 to 79) and were roughly 80% male.

The chain uses TRBV6-1 and TRBJ2-1; D remains ambiguous. The sample consisted of CD4+ or CD8+ T cells sorted from blood, taken in a trial of the OX40 agonist ivuxolimab. This TCR was sampled from an adult with an advanced solid tumor such as melanoma, head and neck, liver or kidney cancer. CDR3 nucleotides: TGTGCCAGCAGTGAGGTCCCCTACTCGCAGTTCTTC. It yields the protein CASSEVPYSQFF.